A selection of T cell receptor beta chains follows, all from one sample in a study of shared clonotypes between healthy human individuals. Assay: immunoSEQ multiplex PCR; the TCRdb copy retains only in-frame clones and omits some. The sample shows some 2.1 million clones, 85% to 95% of them seen only once. Sequencing was carried out using naive CD4+ T cells sorted from blood. These receptors were collected from a young man in good health. The CDR3 runs from the conserved cysteine through the conserved F or W. Some rows mark clone size as missing; the rest say once, few, many or name a class of expanded clone.

NA	TRBV5-4	CASSSATGSVEKLFF
NA	TRBV30	CAMGRVFYTF
NA	TRBV30	CAWRMGRESFF
NA	TRBV5-1	CASRKEALVGSYEQYF
NA	TRBV4-3	CASSLGLLSGNTIYF
NA	TRBV10-3	CAISQQGNEQFF
NA	TRBV25-1	CASSDLGVSHNSPLHF
NA	TRBV7-8	CASSKQGVVSTDTQYF
NA	TRBV6-6	CASSGTGEYEKLFF
NA	TRBV5-6	CASSLTSGKGTQYF
NA	TRBV7-6	CASTPGMGPNTEAFF
NA	TRBV29-1	CSVVAGEAYNEQFF
NA	TRBV5-1	CASSDPQPRGETQYF
NA	TRBV4-1	CASSQDRPISYEQYF
once	TRBV5-1	CASSLGAGMETQYF
NA	TRBV18	CASSHNGTGRTGELFF
NA	TRBV4-1	CASSQGSTSGTYNEQFF
NA	TRBV30	CAWIGRDRHRGNQPQHF
NA	TRBV6-5	CASSYRSNQPQHF
NA	TRBV29-1	CSAGQGNSPLHF
NA	TRBV10-3	CAASGTAYTEAFF
NA	TRBV5-4	CASSLGDRGREQYF
NA	TRBV6-1	CASRVTGTANYGYTF
NA	TRBV30	CAWSLLGTSGQETQYF
NA	TRBV2	CASSATDQLFF
NA	TRBV11-1	CASSSGTADSNQPQHF
NA	TRBV4-1	CASSQDFWGTYEQYF
once	TRBV2	CASSEAPGLAGRRAEQFF
NA	TRBV11-2	CASSPFGLAGGGSYNEQFF
NA	TRBV9	CASSSRGPPKNQPQHF
once	TRBV7-2	CASRPSGSRYEQYF
NA	TRBV7-8	CASSSGSGDPNYGYTF
NA	TRBV4-3	CASSQDELGNTIYF
NA	TRBV10-1	CASSESTPGAGELFF
once	TRBV5-1	CASSLGTSGTGELFF
NA	TRBV6-5	CASRPGGSSYNEQFF
NA	TRBV2	CASSFRGVGETQYF
NA	TRBV10-2	CASSETPGLAGNYNEQFF
NA	TRBV9	CASSVDRQKNTGELFF
NA	TRBV6-6	CASSYSRTNYGYTF
NA	TRBV11-3	CASSLPGRIVETQYF
NA	TRBV10-3	CAISESTPPGAYGYTF
NA	TRBV6-5	CASIQGAKNQPQHF
NA	TRBV11-2	CASSLVASGYYEQYF
NA	TRBV2	CASRDRIGELFF
NA	TRBV28	CASYATGTGVGNTIYF
NA	TRBV28	CASINQGAGYEQYF